Reported below is one T cell receptor beta chain. The antigen remains unidentified. These data belong to a study of OX40 agonist ivuxolimab in advanced cancers. Study-wide background: Recorded diagnoses for dose-escalation patients were hepatocellular carcinoma, melanoma, renal cell or head and neck cancer. Age averaged around 59 years (range roughly 20 to 90), and around 78% were male.

Assay used: immunoSEQ multiplex PCR; TCRdb lists only in-frame clones, some missing. Of approximately 70,000 clones in the sample, 70% to 90% were seen once. Study results and caveats: Averaged across samples, CD8+ T cells carried more expanded clones than CD4+ did.

J lost 2 bases, V lost 1 base, and 1 base had no gene match. There are 15 residues in the CDR3. Germline loops: CDR1 SGHAT, CDR2 FQNNGV. The receptor's source is an adult with an advanced solid tumor such as melanoma, head and neck, liver or kidney cancer. The V call is TRBV11-2, the J call TRBJ2-1, with 8 bases that match TRBD2. Sequenced material: CD4+ or CD8+ T cells sorted from blood, taken in a trial of the OX40 agonist ivuxolimab. The CDR3 nucleotides are TGTGCCAGCAGCTTAGTAGCGGGACCCTACAATGAGCAGTTCTTC. Protein sequence: CASSLVAGPYNEQFF.